One T cell receptor beta chain is described in this entry. The antigen remains unidentified. Specified time point: peripheral blood 6 weeks after treatment start. The data belong to a study of PD-L1 blockade in urothelial cancer. Study results and caveats: In blood sampled pretreatment, TCR clonality below the median predicted better survival.

The protocol was immunoSEQ multiplex PCR, while the TCRdb copy is restricted to in-frame clones and leaves out a portion. The data contain tens of thousands of clones, 88% of them seen just once; the ten biggest clones take up 11%. The V segment lost 4 bases and the J segment 5 bases; nucleotides outside the gene matches: 16. The germline gives CDR1 MDHEN, CDR2 SYDVKM. The CDR3 extends over 19 amino acids. Source: PBMCs, taken around atezolizumab (anti-PD-L1) treatment. The chain is built from TRBV28 and TRBJ2-5; 13 positions agree with TRBD2. This receptor was identified in a man in his sixties with urothelial cancer. Written as DNA, the CDR3 is TGTGCCAGCAGTTCCCCCGGGACTAGCGGGACCCTCCGAGGGGAGACCCAGTACTTC. Its translation: CASSSPGTSGTLRGETQYF.